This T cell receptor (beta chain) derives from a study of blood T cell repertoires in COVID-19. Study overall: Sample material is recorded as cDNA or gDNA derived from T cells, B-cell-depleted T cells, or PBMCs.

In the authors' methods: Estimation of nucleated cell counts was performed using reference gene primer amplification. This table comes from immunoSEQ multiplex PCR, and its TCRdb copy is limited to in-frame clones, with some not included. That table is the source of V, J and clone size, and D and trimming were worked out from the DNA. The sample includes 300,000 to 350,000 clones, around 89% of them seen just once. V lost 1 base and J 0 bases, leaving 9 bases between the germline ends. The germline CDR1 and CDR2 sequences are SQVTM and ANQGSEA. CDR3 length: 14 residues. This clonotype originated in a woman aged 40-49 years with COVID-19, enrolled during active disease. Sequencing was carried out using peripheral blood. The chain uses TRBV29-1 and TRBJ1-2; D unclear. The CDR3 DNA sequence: TGCAGCGTTGAAGGTCGCCTAGCTAACTATGGCTACACCTTC. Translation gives CSVEGRLANYGYTF.